Presented here are 8 T cell receptor beta chains from one specimen sequenced in a study of T cell responses to AZD1222 COVID-19 vaccine. Only in-frame clones appear in the TCRdb table, and some are missing; sequencing was by immunoSEQ multiplex PCR. The sample contains about 35,000 clones, 86% of which appear only once. The specimen was peripheral blood, collected on day 0 of AZD1222 vaccination. The receptor set was obtained from an adult in good health.

V usage is TRBV7-3 and J usage is TRBJ1-3; the match to TRBD1 covers 7 bases. The germline gives CDR1 SGHTA, CDR2 FQGTGA. J gave up 0 bases and V 4 bases, and 6 bases lay outside the gene matches. The CDR3 sequence is 16 residues long. In DNA form, the CDR3 reads TGTGCCAGCAGCTCCGGACAGGCTCTCTCTGGAAACACCATATATTTT. Its protein is CASSSGQALSGNTIYF.

CDR3 residues: CASIPESQETQYF. The CDR3 bases are TGTGCCAGCATCCCCGAATCCCAAGAGACCCAGTACTTC. The chain employs TRBV2 and TRBJ2-5, with D hard to call. Germline CDR1 and CDR2: SNHLY and FYNNEI. There are 13 residues in the CDR3. V dropped 7 bases and J dropped 1 base, with 10 bases sitting between them.

The genes are TRBV6-2 or TRBV6-3 and TRBJ2-1, with 13 bases lining up with TRBD2. Germline CDR1 MNHEY, CDR2 SVGEGT. After removal of 6 bases from V and 2 bases from J, the junction contained 10 bases not matched to a gene. This CDR3 contains 18 residues. The CDR3: CASSPRTSGSFTYNEQFF. The CDR3 region has the DNA TGTGCCAGCAGCCCTAGGACTAGCGGGAGTTTTACCTACAATGAGCAGTTCTTC.

The chain has TRBV2 and TRBJ2-1; maybe TRBD1 (6 bases). There are 13 residues in the CDR3. V lost 4 bases and J 15 bases, leaving 19 bases between the germline ends. Germline V gene data show CDR1 as SNHLY and CDR2 as FYNNEI. CDR3 bases: TGTGCCAGCAGTGTCGTAGCAGGGGTAGGATGGTTCTTC. As protein: CASSVVAGVGWFF.

The chain recombines TRBV7-6 with TRBJ1-5; possible D gene TRBD1, 5 bases. The CDR3 is 14 amino acids. Germline-derived CDR1 and CDR2 are SGHVS and FNYEAQ. Trimming left V 1 base short and J 2 bases short, with 6 bases between. CDR3 residues: CASSLEQGNQPQHF. The CDR3 DNA sequence: TGTGCCAGCAGCTTAGAACAGGGCAATCAGCCCCAGCATTTT. Filled out from reference TRBV7-6 and TRBJ1-5, the complete variable domain reads GAGVSQSPRYKVTKRGQDVALRCDPISGHVSLYWYRQALGQGPEFLTYFNYEAQQDKSGLPNDRFSAERPEGSISTLTIQRTEQRDSAMYRCASSLEQGNQPQHFGDGTRLSIL.

The V gene is TRBV6-1, the J gene TRBJ1-1; no definite D call. The CDR3 runs 17 residues. Trimming cost V 2 bases and J 0 bases, with 16 bases left between them. Germline V CDR1 and CDR2: MNHNS, SASEGT. DNA of the CDR3: TGTGCCAGCAGTGAAACGCCCGAGGGTATTTTGAACACTGAAGCTTTCTTT. It is translated as CASSETPEGILNTEAFF.

This clone was observed a few times. The V gene is TRBV29-1, the J gene TRBJ2-1; D unclear. The CDR3 has 12 amino acids. CDR1 and CDR2 (germline): SQVTM, ANQGSEA. The V gene lost 4 bases and the J gene lost 6 bases, with 10 bases spanning the gap. CDR3 sequence reads: CSVGSRPNEQFF. CDR3 nucleotides: TGCAGCGTTGGGAGCCGTCCCAATGAGCAGTTCTTC.

The V call is TRBV15, the J call TRBJ2-7; D possibly corresponds to TRBD2 (5 bases). This CDR3 contains 16 residues. CDR1 and CDR2 from the germline V gene are LNHNV and YYDKDF (reference sequence). Trimming removed 0 bases at V and 3 bases at J, with 15 bases between. The CDR3 nucleotides are TGTGCCACCAGCAGAGATAAGCGGAATACCCTCTACGAGCAGTACTTC. This sequence encodes CATSRDKRNTLYEQYF.